The 16 T cell receptor beta chains below all came from one sample that was sequenced in a study of T cells in Graves' hyperthyroidism and ophthalmopathy. Authors of the study amplified TCR beta CDR3 regions from RNA transcripts. HTBI primers drove first-round RT-PCR of the TCR CDR3. TCRdb fed the multiplex PCR reads into MiXCR, producing one record per CDR3 protein. The sample has fewer than 200,000 distinct CDR3 sequences; 9.4% are singletons. Sequencing used blood. The receptor set was obtained from a woman between 18 and 29 years old with Graves' hyperthyroidism that later progressed to Graves' ophthalmopathy.

This clonotype came up a few times. The chain combines TRBV24-1 with TRBJ2-3; the D is unclear. Germline CDR1 and CDR2: KGHDR and SFDVKD. CDR3 length: 11 amino acids. V was pared by 6 bases and J by 5 bases, with 5 bases between. The CDR3 protein is CATSLRDTQYF. CDR3 bases: TGTGCCACCAGTTTAAGAGATACGCAGTATTTT.

This clonotype occurred many times. The chain uses TRBV19 and TRBJ1-2; TRBD1 matches at 7 bases. The germline V gene encodes CDR1 LNHDA and CDR2 SQIVND (reference sequence). The V segment lost 9 bases and the J segment 11 bases; nucleotides outside the gene matches: 15. This CDR3 is built from 13 residues. The CDR3 nucleotides are TGTGCCAGCAAGTTCGACAGGGCGTCGGTGTACACCTTC. As protein: CASKFDRASVYTF.

This clonotype has a count of ten or more. This chain connects TRBV9 to TRBJ2-5; D is possibly TRBD1 or TRBD2 (5 bases each). Germline CDR1 is SGDLS and CDR2 is YYNGEE. Trimming shortened V by 2 bases and J by 4 bases, and 12 bases separated the two germline ends. This CDR3 has 14 residues. The CDR3 region has the DNA TGTGCCAGCAGCGTCCAGGGAGCGGTAGAGACCCAGTACTTC. Protein sequence: CASSVQGAVETQYF.

About this clonotype: The junction and the germline gene differ at one end; a read error may be behind it. The chain uses TRBV7-7 and TRBJ1-2; 7 bases fit TRBD1. The germline CDR1 and CDR2 sequences are SSHAT and FNYEAQ (reference sequence). The CDR3 runs 14 residues. The CDR3 sequence is CASSFRQGPYGYTF. For the CDR3, the DNA is TGTGCTAGCAGCTTTAGACAGGGCCCTTATGGCTACACCTTC.

There are many counts of this clonotype. This chain links TRBV15 with TRBJ2-2; 9 bases are shared with TRBD2. CDR1 and CDR2 (germline): LNHNV, YYDKDF (reference sequence). V gave up 1 base and J gave up 4 bases; unmatched junction bases: 7. This CDR3 is 17 amino acids long. This chain's CDR3 is CATSRVQREAATGELFF. The CDR3 DNA sequence: TGTGCCACCAGCAGAGTACAGCGGGAGGCTGCCACCGGGGAGCTGTTTTTT.

This clonotype was observed at least ten times. This chain links TRBV7-3 with TRBJ1-1, with 9 bases aligning to TRBD1. V gave up 0 bases and J gave up 5 bases; unmatched junction bases: 7. This CDR3 is 16 amino acids long. CDR1 and CDR2 (germline): SGHTA, FQGTGA. In nucleotides, the CDR3 is TGTGCCAGCAGCTTAACCAAACAGGGGGCAGGGACTGAAGCTTTCTTT. Protein: CASSLTKQGAGTEAFF.

The table lists this clonotype with many counts. The chain combines TRBV6-1 with TRBJ1-1; tentative D call: TRBD1 (6 bases). V lost 7 bases and J lost 2, with 11 bases in between. Germline V gene sequence: CDR1 MNHNS, CDR2 SASEGT. The CDR3 has 13 residues. DNA of the CDR3: TGTGCCAGCAAAAAGACAGGAAACACTGAAGCTTTCTTT. Its translation: CASKKTGNTEAFF.

This clonotype has ten or more counts. The rearrangement links TRBV20-1 to TRBJ1-3; weak D call: TRBD1 (6 bases). CDR1 is DFQATT and CDR2 is SNEGSKA in the germline V gene (reference sequence). The V end was cut by 4 bases, the J end by 4 bases, with 14 bases between. The CDR3 consists of 14 residues. The CDR3 bases are TGCAGTGCTACGCCAACAGGGTCGGGAAACACCATATATTTT. Amino acids: CSATPTGSGNTIYF.

This clonotype was recorded many times. V and J are TRBV6-1 and TRBJ2-3, with D possibly TRBD1 on 6 matching bases. The CDR3 sequence is 17 residues long. Germline-derived CDR1 and CDR2 are MNHNS and SASEGT. With 6 bases removed from V and 8 bases from J, the gap between germline ends came to 27 bases. In nucleotides, the CDR3 is TGTGCCAGCAGCCCCCTCGTGGCAGGGGCCTCACAGGGTACGCAGTATTTT. Translating gives CASSPLVAGASQGTQYF.

This clonotype was observed a few times. A read error may explain this, as a much larger clone is one base away. The gene calls are TRBV6-2 or TRBV6-3 and TRBJ1-1; 8 bases are shared with TRBD1. Trimming at V came to 6 bases and at J to 4 bases, leaving 4 bases not matched to a gene. Germline loops: CDR1 MNHEY, CDR2 SVGEGT. The CDR3 is made up of 13 amino acids. The CDR3 bases are TGTGCCAGCAGCTACAGGGGGTCCACTGAAGCTTTCTTT. The encoded protein is CASSYRGSTEAFF.

This clonotype was picked up a small number of times. The chain employs TRBV5-1 and TRBJ2-2; D is unresolved. CDR1 and CDR2 from the germline V gene are SGHRS and YFSETQ. V dropped 3 bases and J dropped 5 bases, with 11 bases sitting between them. There are 14 residues in the CDR3. CDR3 in amino acids: CASSSRGATGELFF. For the CDR3, the DNA is TGCGCCAGCAGCTCTAGAGGCGCAACCGGGGAGCTGTTTTTT.

Details on this clonotype: This could be a read error, since a much larger clone is one nucleotide away. The chain combines TRBV25-1 with TRBJ2-3, with D possibly TRBD1 on 5 matching bases. Germline V gives CDR1 MGHDK, CDR2 SYGVNS. CDR3 length: 14 amino acids. CDR3 in amino acids: CASSESTTTDTRYF. As DNA, the CDR3 is TGTGCCAGCAGTGAAAGCACAACGACAGATACGCGGTATTTT.

This clonotype was observed a few times. This sequence joins TRBV5-4 and TRBJ2-2; weak D call: TRBD1 (6 bases). The CDR3 consists of 15 residues. The germline V gene has CDR1 SGHNT and CDR2 YYREEE (reference sequence). Trimming left V 1 base short and J 2 bases short, with 9 bases between. The CDR3 reads CASSLIQGNTGELFF. CDR3 sequence (DNA): TGTGCCAGCAGCTTGATACAGGGAAACACCGGGGAGCTGTTTTTT.

This clonotype was detected ten times or more. CDR3 protein: CAITAGQLNTEAFF. The CDR3 DNA sequence: TGTGCCATCACAGCGGGACAGCTGAACACTGAAGCTTTCTTT. The V and J genes are TRBV10-3 and TRBJ1-1, with TRBD1 identical over 7 bases. Germline assignment: CDR1 ENHRY and CDR2 SYGVKD. The CDR3 loop spans 14 amino acids. Germline trimming cut 7 bases from V and 0 bases from J; bases unmatched to any gene: 5.

Only a few counts were recorded for this clonotype. The chain carries TRBV3-1 and TRBJ2-7; 11 bases are shared with TRBD2. Germline CDR1 and CDR2: LGHDT and YNNKEL (reference sequence). The J segment lost 2 bases and the V segment lost 0 bases, leaving 15 bases of the junction unmatched. The CDR3 runs 20 residues. The CDR3 sequence is CASSQERRVAGGRSTYEQYF. The CDR3 DNA follows: TGTGCCAGCAGCCAAGAAAGGAGGGTAGCGGGGGGGCGATCTACCTACGAGCAGTACTTC.

This clonotype was seen a few times. The chain carries TRBV3-1 and TRBJ1-5; tentatively, D is TRBD1 (6 bases). Trimming left V 4 bases short and J 6 bases short, with 10 bases between. CDR1 is LGHDT, CDR2 YNNKEL, per germline (reference sequence). This CDR3 is built from 13 residues. In nucleotides, the CDR3 is TGTGCCAGCAGCCCCCAGGGGTTTCAGCCCCAGCATTTT. Translating it yields CASSPQGFQPQHF.